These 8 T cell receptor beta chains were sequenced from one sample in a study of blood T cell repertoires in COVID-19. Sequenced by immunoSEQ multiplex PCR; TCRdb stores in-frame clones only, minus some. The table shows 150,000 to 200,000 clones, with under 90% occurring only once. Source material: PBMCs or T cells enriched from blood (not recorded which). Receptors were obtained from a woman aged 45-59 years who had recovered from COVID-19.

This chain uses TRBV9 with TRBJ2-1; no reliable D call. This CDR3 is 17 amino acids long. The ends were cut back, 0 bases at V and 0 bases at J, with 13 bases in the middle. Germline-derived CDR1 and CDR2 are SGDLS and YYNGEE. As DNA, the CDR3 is TGTGCCAGCAGCGTAGAACTCAACCCAAGCTCCTACAATGAGCAGTTCTTC. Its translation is CASSVELNPSSYNEQFF.

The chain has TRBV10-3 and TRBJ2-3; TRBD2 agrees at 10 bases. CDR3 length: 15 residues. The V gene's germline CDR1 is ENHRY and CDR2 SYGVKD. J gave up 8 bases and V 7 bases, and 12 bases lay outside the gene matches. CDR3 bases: TGTGCCATCAAAGGAGGGAGCGGGAGGGCCGGTACGCAGTATTTT. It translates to CAIKGGSGRAGTQYF.

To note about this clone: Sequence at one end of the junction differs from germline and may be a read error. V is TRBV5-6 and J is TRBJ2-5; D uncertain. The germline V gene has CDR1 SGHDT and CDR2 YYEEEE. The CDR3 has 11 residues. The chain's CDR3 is CASSLGEAQYF. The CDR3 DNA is TGTGCCAGCAGCTTAGGAGAGGCCCAGTACTTC.

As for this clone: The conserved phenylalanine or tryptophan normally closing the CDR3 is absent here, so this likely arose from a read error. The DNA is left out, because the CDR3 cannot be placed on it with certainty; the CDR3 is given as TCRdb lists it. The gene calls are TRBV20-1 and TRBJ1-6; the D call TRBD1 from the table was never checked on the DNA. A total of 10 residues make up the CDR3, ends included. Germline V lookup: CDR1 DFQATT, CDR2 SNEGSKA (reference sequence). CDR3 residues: CSARGVPDIV.

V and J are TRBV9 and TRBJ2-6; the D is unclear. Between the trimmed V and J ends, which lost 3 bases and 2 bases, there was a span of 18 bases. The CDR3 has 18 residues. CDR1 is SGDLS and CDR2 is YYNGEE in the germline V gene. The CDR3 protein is CASSASGSRAAGANVLTF. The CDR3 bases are TGTGCCAGCAGCGCTTCCGGGTCCCGAGCCGCTGGGGCCAACGTCCTGACTTTC.

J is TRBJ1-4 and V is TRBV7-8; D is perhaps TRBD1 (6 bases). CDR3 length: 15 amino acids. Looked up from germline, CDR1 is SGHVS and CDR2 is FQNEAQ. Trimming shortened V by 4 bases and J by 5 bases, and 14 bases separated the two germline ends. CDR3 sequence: CASSSGTGQNEKLFF. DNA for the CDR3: TGTGCCAGCAGCTCCGGGACCGGACAGAATGAAAAACTGTTTTTT.

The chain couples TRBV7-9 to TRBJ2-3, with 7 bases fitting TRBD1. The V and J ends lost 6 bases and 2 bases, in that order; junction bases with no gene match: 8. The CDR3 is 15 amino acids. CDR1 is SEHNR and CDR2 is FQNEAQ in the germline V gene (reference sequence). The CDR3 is CASRRGQTITDTQYF. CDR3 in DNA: TGTGCCAGCAGGAGGGGGCAGACAATCACAGATACGCAGTATTTT.

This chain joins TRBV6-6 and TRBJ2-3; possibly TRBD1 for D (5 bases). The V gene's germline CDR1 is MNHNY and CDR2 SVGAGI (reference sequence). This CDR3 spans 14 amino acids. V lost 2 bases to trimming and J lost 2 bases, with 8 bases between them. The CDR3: CASSYGANTDTQYF. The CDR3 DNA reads TGTGCCAGCAGTTACGGGGCTAACACAGATACGCAGTATTTT.